The 26 T cell receptor beta chains in this list originate from one sample, sequenced in a study of OX40 agonist ivuxolimab in advanced cancers. Sequenced by immunoSEQ multiplex PCR; TCRdb stores in-frame clones only, minus some. This sample has around 33,000 clones, with roughly 85% found just once. Sequenced material: CD4+ or CD8+ T cells sorted from blood, taken in a trial of the OX40 agonist ivuxolimab. These receptors came from an adult with an advanced solid tumor such as melanoma, head and neck, liver or kidney cancer.

The CDR3 nucleotides are TGCGCCAGCAGCTTGGGGGGGCGACAGGAATCACCCCTCCACTTT. It yields the protein CASSLGGRQESPLHF. V usage is TRBV5-1 and J usage is TRBJ1-6; the D gene is possibly TRBD1 (6 bases). The CDR3 runs 15 residues. V dropped 0 bases and J dropped 10 bases, with 14 bases sitting between them. Germline lookup yields CDR1 SGHRS and CDR2 YFSETQ.

This chain uses TRBV5-6 with TRBJ2-3; TRBD2 is a possible D gene (6 bases). Germline-derived CDR1 and CDR2 are SGHDT and YYEEEE. Trimming left V 4 bases short and J 0 bases short, with 12 bases between. The CDR3 length is 15 residues. The CDR3 region has the DNA TGTGCCAGCAGCACCTTGGCGGGGAGCACAGATACGCAGTATTTT. Protein product: CASSTLAGSTDTQYF.

The J gene is TRBJ2-5, the V gene TRBV27; weak D call: TRBD2 (6 bases). Trimming removed 1 base at V and 9 bases at J, with 18 bases between. CDR1 and CDR2 from the germline V gene are MNHEY and SMNVEV (reference sequence). The CDR3 loop spans 15 amino acids. The CDR3 nucleotides are TGTGCCAGCAGTTTATTGTCCCGGTCCTGGGAGGCCCAGTACTTC. Its translation is CASSLLSRSWEAQYF.

This clone occurred a few times. The chain combines TRBV4-1 with TRBJ2-2; tentatively, D is TRBD1 (6 bases). V dropped 1 base and J dropped 0 bases, with 9 bases sitting between them. This CDR3 spans 16 amino acids. Germline V gene data show CDR1 as MGHRA and CDR2 as YSYEKL. The CDR3 DNA reads TGCGCCAGCAGCCAAGCTACAGGGCCGAACACCGGGGAGCTGTTTTTT. Amino acid sequence: CASSQATGPNTGELFF.

The chain recombines TRBV4-3 with TRBJ1-2; perhaps TRBD1 as D (5 bases). Germline CDR1 is LGHNA and CDR2 is YSLEER. Trimming shortened V by 4 bases and J by 3 bases, and 12 bases separated the two germline ends. CDR3 length: 14 amino acids. CDR3 residues: CASSPEGADYGYTF. The CDR3 DNA sequence: TGCGCCAGCAGCCCAGAAGGGGCGGACTATGGCTACACCTTC.

The chain employs TRBV6-1 and TRBJ2-1; perhaps TRBD2 as D (5 bases). The V end lost 5 bases, the J end lost 3 bases, and 8 bases lay between the germline ends. The CDR3 sequence is 13 residues long. Germline V gene sequence: CDR1 MNHNS, CDR2 SASEGT. The CDR3 DNA reads as TGTGCCAGCAGTCGAGGGCACTACAATGAGCAGTTCTTC. It encodes CASSRGHYNEQFF.

V gene TRBV11-2 combines with J gene TRBJ2-7; D possibly corresponds to TRBD1 (6 bases). V was shortened by 5 bases and J by 3 bases, with 17 bases between the two germline ends. The CDR3 is 15 residues long. Germline assignment: CDR1 SGHAT and CDR2 FQNNGV. The CDR3 nucleotides read TGTGCCAGCAGCCCCCGCGGAAGGGGGTACTACGAGCAGTACTTC. It encodes CASSPRGRGYYEQYF.

This clone was seen just once. The chain links TRBV6-5 to TRBJ1-1; D gene uncertain. Trimming left V 2 bases short and J 0 bases short, with 10 bases between. The CDR3 runs 15 residues. From germline, CDR1 is MNHEY and CDR2 SVGAGI. Here the CDR3 reads CASSYAAGMNTEAFF. In nucleotides, the CDR3 is TGTGCCAGCAGTTACGCCGCGGGGATGAACACTGAAGCTTTCTTT.

V and J are TRBV18 and TRBJ1-3; D not resolved. The V end was cut by 4 bases, the J end by 0 bases, with 4 bases between. This CDR3 comprises 13 residues. CDR1 is KGHSH, CDR2 LQKENI, per germline. CDR3 amino acids: CASSQSSGNTIYF. DNA for the CDR3: TGTGCCAGCTCACAGAGCTCTGGAAACACCATATATTTT.

The V call is TRBV7-2, the J call TRBJ1-2, with D possibly being TRBD1 (6 bases). Germline V gives CDR1 SGHTA, CDR2 FQGNSA. V was trimmed by 4 bases and J by 0 bases, leaving 12 bases between them. The CDR3 contains 15 residues. The CDR3 DNA is TGTGCCAGCAGCTCGGGGAGGGGGACTAACTATGGCTACACCTTC. Translating gives CASSSGRGTNYGYTF.

The rearrangement links TRBV5-7 to TRBJ2-2, with 7 positions matching TRBD1. TRBV5-7 is noted as an ORF with a role that remains uncertain. After removal of 3 bases from V and 7 bases from J, the junction contained 6 bases not matched to a gene. The CDR3 runs to 14 residues. CDR3 region: CASSSGQVGGELFF. For the CDR3, the DNA is TGTGCCAGCAGCTCCGGACAGGTCGGCGGGGAGCTGTTTTTT.

A single count supports this clone. V gene TRBV6-1 combines with J gene TRBJ2-5; TRBD1 is a possible D gene (6 bases). Deletions cut 1 base from V and 5 bases from J, with 20 bases between. Germline CDR1 and CDR2: MNHNS and SASEGT. There are 17 residues in the CDR3. The CDR3 is CASSEELTGSARETQYF. For the CDR3, the DNA is TGTGCCAGCAGTGAAGAGTTAACAGGGTCGGCTCGGGAGACCCAGTACTTC.

The chain links TRBV9 to TRBJ1-3; the match to TRBD1 covers 7 bases. In germline, CDR1 is SGDLS, CDR2 YYNGEE. The CDR3 sequence is 18 residues long. Trimming took 0 bases from V and 3 from J; bases not matched to a gene: 12. The chain's CDR3 is CASSVDSGGPGGGNTIYF. CDR3 bases: TGTGCCAGCAGCGTAGATTCTGGAGGGCCAGGGGGTGGAAACACCATATATTTT. The full variable domain, in which reference TRBV9 and TRBJ1-3 provide the parts outside the CDR3, is DSGVTQTPKHLITATGQRVTLRCSPRSGDLSVYWYQQSLDQGLQFLIQYYNGEERAKGNILERFSAQQFPDLHSELNLSSLELGDSALYFCASSVDSGGPGGGNTIYFGEGSWLTVV.

V gene TRBV19 combines with J gene TRBJ1-3, with 7 bases that match TRBD1. With 5 bases clipped from V and 3 bases from J, the junction kept 1 base outside the gene matches. The CDR3 runs 13 residues. Germline CDR1 reads LNHDA; CDR2 reads SQIVND (reference sequence). The CDR3 DNA sequence: TGTGCCAGTAGTGACAGGGTTGGAAACACCATATATTTT. It specifies CASSDRVGNTIYF.

This clone was seen only a few times. Additional DNA sequences in this sample encode the identical CDR3. This rearrangement joins TRBV18 to TRBJ1-2; D gene ambiguous. This CDR3 contains 13 residues. V was trimmed by 3 bases and J by 4 bases, leaving 9 bases between them. CDR1 is KGHSH, CDR2 LQKENI, per germline. CDR3 sequence reads: CASSPDGFYGYTF. The CDR3 bases are TGTGCCAGCTCACCCGACGGATTCTATGGCTACACCTTC.

This rearrangement joins TRBV2 to TRBJ1-4, with unresolved D. V was cut by 10 bases and J by 0 bases, with 12 bases left in between. Germline lookup yields CDR1 SNHLY and CDR2 FYNNEI. The CDR3 loop spans 14 amino acids. CDR3 in amino acids: CATSGSTTNEKLFF. In DNA, the CDR3 is TGTGCCACCTCGGGGTCCACAACTAATGAAAAACTGTTTTTT.

The rearrangement uses TRBV7-9 and TRBJ1-5; 8 nucleotides agree with TRBD1. This CDR3 region has 19 residues. Germline assignment: CDR1 SEHNR and CDR2 FQNEAQ (reference sequence). V shed 2 bases, J shed 3 bases, and the junction held 15 bases outside the gene matches. CDR3 sequence reads: CASSLTTGVGILANQPQHF. CDR3 DNA: TGTGCCAGCAGCTTAACGACAGGGGTGGGCATATTGGCCAATCAGCCCCAGCATTTT.

This chain connects TRBV6-6 to TRBJ1-1; unclear D gene. Germline V gives CDR1 MNHNY, CDR2 SVGAGI (reference sequence). V lost 2 bases and J 4 bases, leaving 11 bases between the germline ends. CDR3 length equals 14 residues. In DNA form, the CDR3 reads TGTGCCAGCAGTTACGGGAACCCCCGCACTGAAGCTTTCTTT. As protein: CASSYGNPRTEAFF.

The gene calls are TRBV5-1 and TRBJ2-5; 11 bases are shared with TRBD2. The CDR3 is 17 amino acids. Germline V gives CDR1 SGHRS, CDR2 YFSETQ. V lost 1 base, J lost 0 bases, and 5 bases stayed unmatched. The CDR3 nucleotides read TGCGCCAGCAGCTTGTCTAGCGGGGGGTCCTACCAAGAGACCCAGTACTTC. Translated: CASSLSSGGSYQETQYF.

The chain joins TRBV7-9 to TRBJ2-2, with a tentative D call TRBD1 (6 bases). The V end was cut by 7 bases, the J end by 6 bases, with 24 bases between. The CDR3 loop spans 17 amino acids. Germline V gives CDR1 SEHNR, CDR2 FQNEAQ (reference sequence). As DNA, the CDR3 is TGTGCCAGCAACCAAGGAGTGGGGGCAGGGAGAGCCGGGGAGCTGTTTTTT. Its translation: CASNQGVGAGRAGELFF.

The chain employs TRBV6-1 and TRBJ1-4, with D possibly being TRBD1 (5 bases). Germline values: CDR1 MNHNS, CDR2 SASEGT. The CDR3 sequence is 14 residues long. The V and J ends lost 2 bases and 6 bases respectively, with 10 bases between them. CDR3 in amino acids: CASSEQGPDEKLFF. The CDR3 bases are TGTGCCAGCAGTGAACAGGGACCGGATGAAAAACTGTTTTTT.

The chain links TRBV27 to TRBJ2-3; 11 nucleotides match TRBD2. Germline V gene data show CDR1 as MNHEY and CDR2 as SMNVEV (reference sequence). The CDR3 length is 16 residues. With 4 bases clipped from V and 4 bases from J, the junction kept 7 bases outside the gene matches. The CDR3 region is CASSSALAGGSDTQYF. Written as DNA, the CDR3 is TGTGCCAGCAGTTCCGCTCTAGCGGGGGGTTCAGATACGCAGTATTTT.

The chain has TRBV5-5 and TRBJ1-4; D is possibly TRBD1 (6 bases). Germline values: CDR1 SGHKS, CDR2 YYEKEE (reference sequence). The length of the CDR3 is 15 residues. V lost 3 bases, J lost 5 bases, and 14 bases lay in between. CDR3 protein: CASSSNRAVNEKLFF. The DNA for the CDR3 is TGTGCCAGCAGCTCTAACAGGGCTGTCAATGAAAAACTGTTTTTT.

V is TRBV29-1 and J is TRBJ2-5, with no clear D. V shed 2 bases and J shed 2 bases, with 9 bases lying between them. Germline CDR1 reads SQVTM; CDR2 reads ANQGSEA. The CDR3 length is 13 residues. For the CDR3, the DNA is TGCAGCGTTGAAAGGGCAGCTCAAGAGACCCAGTACTTC. Protein: CSVERAAQETQYF.

V usage is TRBV2 and J usage is TRBJ2-1, with 8 bases that match TRBD2. CDR3 length: 13 amino acids. V was pared by 7 bases and J by 9 bases, with 8 bases of the junction left unmatched. Germline values: CDR1 SNHLY, CDR2 FYNNEI. CDR3 residues: CASIGQRGREQFF. The CDR3 region has the DNA TGTGCCAGCATCGGCCAGCGGGGGCGTGAGCAGTTCTTC.

The chain joins TRBV6-5 to TRBJ2-4; the match to TRBD1 covers 9 bases. The V and J ends lost 7 bases and 0 bases, in that order; junction bases with no gene match: 4. The germline V gene encodes CDR1 MNHEY and CDR2 SVGAGI. CDR3 length: 15 amino acids. The CDR3 DNA reads TGTGCCAGCAATACAGGGGGCGCAGCCAAAAACATTCAGTACTTC. Its translation is CASNTGGAAKNIQYF.